In this sample, the clone carrying this TCR beta chain turned up a few times. This sample is drawn from a study of patients and donors after allogeneic stem cell transplantation. V lost 4 bases to trimming and J lost 0 bases, with 9 bases between them. This CDR3 has 14 amino acids. MiXCR was run by TCRdb on the RT-PCR reads, yielding one entry per CDR3 protein. The table lists about 72,000 distinct CDR3 sequences, about 25% of them singletons. Sequenced: blood, either unsorted or a sorted T cell fraction (not recorded which). The receptor was derived from a human donor who was either an allogeneic HSCT recipient or a stem cell or donor lymphocyte infusion donor (not recorded which). It is not recorded whose cells these are; they may come from a transplant donor. The V and J genes are TRBV12-3 or TRBV12-4 and TRBJ1-1, with D possibly being TRBD1 (5 bases). CDR3 nucleotide sequence: TGTGCCAGCAGTTCCGGGACTGTGAACACTGAAGCTTTCTTT. Residues: CASSSGTVNTEAFF.